This T cell receptor beta chain emerged from a study of T-cell reconstitution after alpha-beta-depleted transplantation in children. Preparing the TCRbeta library involved the use of unique molecular identifiers. TCRdb ran MiXCR on the PCR reads and lists one entry per CDR3 protein. The repertoire has approximately 980,000 distinct CDR3 sequences, about 30% of them found once; the top ten carry about 28%. This clonotype occurred a few times. This sequence originates from a boy under three years old who had a stem cell transplant for SCID, so the T cells may come from the graft donor. This specimen was PBMCs, mostly from graft donor cells, taken 360 days after TCRalphabeta/CD19-depleted stem cell transplant.

CDR3 sequence: CASSYSEGRGYEQYF. The CDR3 coding sequence is TGTGCCAGCAGTTACTCTGAGGGACGGGGGTACGAGCAGTACTTC. The chain combines TRBV6-5 with TRBJ2-7, with D tentatively TRBD2 (6 bases). Germline lookup yields CDR1 MNHEY and CDR2 SVGAGI. There are 15 residues in the CDR3. V was cut by 0 bases and J by 4 bases, with 13 bases left in between.